This TCR beta chain stems from a study of T cell changes during pregnancy in multiple sclerosis. The germline V gene has CDR1 KGHSH and CDR2 LQKENI. The CDR3 contains 16 residues. V was pared by 6 bases and J by 10 bases, with 17 bases of the junction left unmatched. This table comes from immunoSEQ multiplex PCR, and its TCRdb copy is limited to in-frame clones, with some not included. The sample lists 36,000 or so clones, 70% to 90% occurring once. This clonotype was obtained from a female donor with multiple sclerosis, enrolled in a pregnancy study. The V call is TRBV18, the J call TRBJ1-1; 10 nucleotides align to TRBD1. The material was CD8+ T cells from peripheral blood mononuclear cells, obtained in the third trimester of pregnancy. Here the CDR3 DNA reads TGTGCCAGCTCCCCCGGGACAGGGGTCTGGAGTAGGGGAGCTTTCTTT. Protein: CASSPGTGVWSRGAFF.